This TCR beta chain derives from a study of cytotoxic CD8 clonotypes in ibrutinib-treated CLL. As for the study in general: Results showed 24 partial and 2 complete responses; following median approximately 73 months, approximately 14 remained remitted, approximately twelve advanced.

Cryopreserved PBMCs supplied about 2 micrograms of genomic DNA for TCR beta libraries. Sequencing was performed with immunoSEQ multiplex PCR; in TCRdb, only in-frame clones are kept and a portion is missing. The sample holds around 140,000 clones, approximately 80% seen once. This CDR3 is 14 amino acids long. Germline lookup yields CDR1 SGHNT and CDR2 YYREEE (reference sequence). The junction had 7 bases not matched to a gene; V was cut back by 4 bases and J by 6 bases. The rearrangement links TRBV5-4 to TRBJ2-3; 8 bases map to TRBD1. The sequences come from PBMCs, collected after 12 months of ibrutinib treatment. The receptor comes from a human donor with chronic lymphocytic leukemia. CDR3 nucleotides: TGTGCCAGCAGCCGGACAGGGAGGTTGGATACGCAGTATTTT. Protein: CASSRTGRLDTQYF.